The present T cell receptor beta chain was sequenced within a study of blood T cell repertoires in COVID-19. Participant reports of clinical history set cohort assignment. Authors' analysis steps: Cell counts per sample came from amplifying reference gene primers. Using immunoSEQ multiplex PCR, the repertoire was profiled, and TCRdb retains in-frame clones only, with some absent. V and J calls and clone size are given by that table; D and trimming were obtained from the DNA. The table includes fewer than 400,000 clones, under 90% detected once. Germline lookup yields CDR1 SGHDN and CDR2 FVKESK. With V trimmed by 3 bases and J by 4 bases, 9 bases remained unmatched. The CDR3 has 16 amino acids.

The sequenced sample consisted of PBMCs or T cells enriched from blood (not recorded which). The source of this sequence is a man aged 60-69 years who had recovered from COVID-19. This chain links TRBV14 with TRBJ2-1; 7 bases agree with TRBD2. The CDR3 DNA reads TGTGCCAGCAGCCAGGGAATCGGGAGGCTATACAATGAGCAGTTCTTC. It codes for CASSQGIGRLYNEQFF.